Following are 19 T cell receptor beta chains from one sample sequenced in a study of spatial heterogeneity in lung cancer (dated by TCRdb to between 2018 and 2021). Broad study findings and their caveats: The tumor nonsynonymous mutation count correlated with the number of expanded intratumoral alpha and beta TCRs.

Library generation was performed with 5' RACE. The sequencing machine was a NextSeq 500. TCRdb redid the processing of the public reads, applying fastp at Q25 and MiXCR, and retained in-frame beta chains. Every distinct CDR3 protein forms one entry, paired with its most common genes and DNA. The sample includes 6,500 to 9,500 distinct CDR3 sequences, with 12% observed a single time. Together, the top ten hold approximately 9.9% of the sample. Their antigen targets remain unknown. The time point tag for this specimen amounts to: sample taken at primary tumor resection. The specimen was lung tumor tissue, collected at surgery. All receptors come from a male donor with early-stage non-small cell lung cancer.

This clonotype was recorded at least ten times. The chain has TRBV5-4 and TRBJ2-3; D gene ambiguous. This CDR3 has 15 amino acids. CDR1 is SGHNT, CDR2 YYREEE, per germline (reference sequence). Trimming shortened V by 2 bases and J by 0 bases, and 10 bases separated the two germline ends. The CDR3 region has the DNA TGTGCCAGCAGCTTCACTAAACCTAGCACAGATACGCAGTATTTT. Its protein is CASSFTKPSTDTQYF. Filled out from reference TRBV5-4 and TRBJ2-3, the complete variable domain reads ETGVTQSPTHLIKTRGQQVTLRCSSQSGHNTVSWYQQALGQGPQFIFQYYREEENGRGNFPPRFSGLQFPNYSSELNVNALELDDSALYLCASSFTKPSTDTQYFGPGTRLTVL.

Within the sample, this clonotype is medium-sized. The rearrangement links TRBV6-6 to TRBJ2-1; a possible D gene is TRBD2 (6 bases). The CDR3 has 15 residues. Germline V gene lookup returns CDR1 MNHNY and CDR2 SVGAGI (reference sequence). V lost 1 base, J lost 5 bases, and 12 bases lay in between. Here the CDR3 reads CASSYWDFRDNEQFF. The CDR3 region has the DNA TGTGCCAGCAGTTACTGGGACTTTCGGGACAATGAGCAGTTCTTC.

This clonotype was observed at least ten times. The J gene is TRBJ2-7, the V gene TRBV20-1; TRBD2 is a possible D gene (7 bases). Trimming cost V 5 bases and J 12 bases, with 23 bases left between them. The CDR3 runs to 13 residues. CDR1 is DFQATT and CDR2 is SNEGSKA in the germline V gene (reference sequence). In nucleotides, the CDR3 is TGCAGTGCTCTCCCCGGGGGGCGGGAGATCCCGTACTTC. Its translation: CSALPGGREIPYF.

This clonotype was recorded a few times. The chain employs TRBV4-1 and TRBJ2-1, with D perhaps assigned TRBD1 or TRBD2 (5 bases each). V lost 1 base to trimming and J lost 7 bases, with 20 bases between them. The germline CDR1 and CDR2 sequences are MGHRA and YSYEKL. This CDR3 region has 17 residues. The CDR3 region has the DNA TGCGCCAGCAGCCAAGGGGGAGCACAACCCCCAGGGAATGAGCAGTTCTTC. As protein: CASSQGGAQPPGNEQFF.

By sample fraction, this clonotype is medium-sized. V gene TRBV7-2 combines with J gene TRBJ2-1; tentatively, D is TRBD2 (5 bases). This CDR3 contains 17 residues. Germline V gives CDR1 SGHTA, CDR2 FQGNSA. The V end was cut by 6 bases, the J end by 0 bases, with 18 bases between. Here the CDR3 DNA reads TGTGCCAGCAGGTACCCCTCAACGGGAAGCTCCTACAATGAGCAGTTCTTC. It codes for CASRYPSTGSSYNEQFF. Combining the CDR3 with reference TRBV7-2 and TRBJ2-1 gives the whole variable domain GAGVSQSPSNKVTEKGKDVELRCDPISGHTALYWYRQSLGQGLEFLIYFQGNSAPDKSGLPSDRFSAERTGGSVSTLTIQRTQQEDSAVYLCASRYPSTGSSYNEQFFGPGTRLTVL.

The chain combines TRBV10-3 with TRBJ1-1; TRBD1 is a possible D gene (5 bases). V was pared by 0 bases and J by 8 bases, with 10 bases between. The germline V gene has CDR1 ENHRY and CDR2 SYGVKD. The CDR3 consists of 13 residues. The CDR3 bases are TGTGCCATCAGTGAGTCTCAGGGTTTCGAAGCTTTCTTT. It specifies CAISESQGFEAFF.

In its sample, this clonotype is medium-sized. The chain links TRBV20-1 to TRBJ2-3; D is undetermined. Germline loops: CDR1 DFQATT, CDR2 SNEGSKA (reference sequence). The CDR3 sequence is 15 residues long. The V end lost 0 bases, the J end lost 4 bases, and 14 bases lay between the germline ends. CDR3 DNA: TGCAGTGCTAGAGATCCACTCCAGCCCCCAGATACGCAGTATTTT. Translating gives CSARDPLQPPDTQYF.

The chain joins TRBV14 to TRBJ1-1, with 8 bases identical to TRBD1. The germline gives CDR1 SGHDN, CDR2 FVKESK. The CDR3 runs 12 residues. The V gene end was trimmed by 4 bases and the J gene end by 6 bases; junction bases not matched to a gene: 1. The CDR3 DNA reads as TGTGCCAGCAGCCTGGACAGGGCTGAAGCTTTCTTT. This translates into CASSLDRAEAFF.

In this sample, this clonotype is medium-sized. The rearrangement links TRBV27 to TRBJ1-2; TRBD1 aligns across 8 bases. J lost 8 bases, V lost 6 bases, and 8 bases had no gene match. Germline loops: CDR1 MNHEY, CDR2 SMNVEV (reference sequence). The CDR3 is 13 amino acids. The CDR3 is CASSPTGAGGYTF. CDR3 DNA sequence: TGTGCCAGCAGCCCGACAGGGGCTGGGGGCTACACCTTC.

This clonotype was seen a single time. The rearrangement joins TRBV6-6 to TRBJ1-4, with 9 bases aligning to TRBD1. Germline V gene data show CDR1 as MNHNY and CDR2 as SVGAGI (reference sequence). This CDR3 spans 14 amino acids. Trimming took 6 bases from V and 8 from J; bases not matched to a gene: 7. The CDR3 nucleotides are TGTGCCAGCAGAATGGGACAGGGCAACGAAAAACTGTTTTTT. Protein: CASRMGQGNEKLFF.

There are many counts of this clonotype. The chain employs TRBV3-1 and TRBJ2-3; a weak D match, TRBD2 (6 bases). The length of the CDR3 is 15 residues. Per germline, CDR1 LGHDT and CDR2 YNNKEL (reference sequence). V was pared by 1 base and J by 2 bases, with 10 bases between. This CDR3 is CASSQVVADTDTQYF. The CDR3 region has the DNA TGTGCCAGCAGCCAAGTTGTAGCGGACACAGATACGCAGTATTTT.

This clonotype is deemed medium-sized. The V and J genes are TRBV29-1 and TRBJ2-1, with D possibly matching TRBD2 (6 bases). Per germline, CDR1 SQVTM and CDR2 ANQGSEA. This CDR3 spans 14 amino acids. Trimming cost V 5 bases and J 1 base, with 12 bases left between them. CDR3 coding DNA: TGCAGCGTTCTACTAGCCGCTTCCTACAATGAGCAGTTCTTC. Encoded protein: CSVLLAASYNEQFF.

This clonotype came up many times. This chain links TRBV6-1 with TRBJ2-7, with 9 bases fitting TRBD2. Germline CDR1 is MNHNS and CDR2 is SASEGT. This CDR3 is built from 14 residues. V lost 6 bases and J lost 4; bases outside the gene matches: 7. CDR3 sequence: CASSVRGLAYEQYF. DNA of the CDR3: TGTGCCAGCAGCGTCCGGGGACTAGCTTACGAGCAGTACTTC.

This clonotype was seen many times. CDR3 DNA sequence: TGTGCCAGCAGTTTATCTGGGTCCGGAGAAAAACTGTTTTTT. This sequence encodes CASSLSGSGEKLFF. The chain joins TRBV12-3 or TRBV12-4 to TRBJ1-4; no clear D. The V end was cut by 2 bases, the J end by 8 bases, with 12 bases between. The CDR3 runs to 14 residues.

This clonotype is labeled as medium-sized. This rearrangement joins TRBV5-1 to TRBJ1-1; D unresolved. This CDR3 region has 12 residues. Germline V gene data show CDR1 as SGHRS and CDR2 as YFSETQ. V lost 1 base, J lost 11 bases, and 12 bases lay in between. The chain's CDR3 is CASSLMAGGAFF. As DNA, the CDR3 is TGCGCCAGCAGCTTGATGGCAGGAGGGGCTTTCTTT.

This clonotype showed up many times. The chain combines TRBV7-8 with TRBJ2-1; maybe TRBD2 (6 bases). Germline V gene data show CDR1 as SGHVS and CDR2 as FQNEAQ. The CDR3 covers 17 residues. The V end lost 5 bases, the J end lost 7 bases, and 24 bases lay between the germline ends. This CDR3 is CASSPHGGPYRGNEQFF. CDR3 bases: TGTGCCAGCAGCCCCCATGGAGGGCCGTACCGGGGAAATGAGCAGTTCTTC.

This clonotype is deemed medium-sized (0.01 to 0.1%). The CDR3 sequence: CASSHFAALNTGELFF. CDR3 sequence (DNA): TGTGCCAGCAGCCACTTCGCGGCCCTGAACACCGGGGAGCTGTTTTTT. The genes are TRBV6-5 and TRBJ2-2; D not resolved. There are 16 residues in the CDR3. V was clipped by 6 bases and J by 1 base, with 15 bases between them. Germline V gives CDR1 MNHEY, CDR2 SVGAGI.

This clonotype was observed many times. The rearrangement joins TRBV3-1 to TRBJ2-7; D assignment may be TRBD1 or TRBD2 (5 bases each). V was shortened by 3 bases and J by 7 bases, with 10 bases between the two germline ends. Germline V gene sequence: CDR1 LGHDT, CDR2 YNNKEL (reference sequence). The CDR3 loop spans 12 amino acids. In nucleotides, the CDR3 is TGTGCCAGCAGCCAGGGACCAAGGGAGCAGTACTTC. Amino acid sequence: CASSQGPREQYF.

The chain combines TRBV6-1 with TRBJ2-7; D is ambiguous. This CDR3 contains 10 residues. Germline values: CDR1 MNHNS, CDR2 SASEGT. V shed 10 bases and J shed 3 bases, with 7 bases lying between them. CDR3 region: CATANYEQYF. The CDR3 DNA sequence: TGTGCCACCGCTAACTACGAGCAGTACTTC.